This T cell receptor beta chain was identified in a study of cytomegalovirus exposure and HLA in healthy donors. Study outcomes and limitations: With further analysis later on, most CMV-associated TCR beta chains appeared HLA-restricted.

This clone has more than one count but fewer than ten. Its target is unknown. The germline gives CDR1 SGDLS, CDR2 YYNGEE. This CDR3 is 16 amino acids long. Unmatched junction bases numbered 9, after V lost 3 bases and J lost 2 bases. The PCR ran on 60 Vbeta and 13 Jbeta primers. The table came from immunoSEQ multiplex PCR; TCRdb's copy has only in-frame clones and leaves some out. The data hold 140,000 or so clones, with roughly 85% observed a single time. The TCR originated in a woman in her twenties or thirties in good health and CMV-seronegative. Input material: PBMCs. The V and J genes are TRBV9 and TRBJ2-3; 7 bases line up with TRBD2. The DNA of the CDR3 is TGTGCCAGCAGCGGGTTTGGGGGGGATCCCACAGATACGCAGTATTTT. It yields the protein CASSGFGGDPTDTQYF.